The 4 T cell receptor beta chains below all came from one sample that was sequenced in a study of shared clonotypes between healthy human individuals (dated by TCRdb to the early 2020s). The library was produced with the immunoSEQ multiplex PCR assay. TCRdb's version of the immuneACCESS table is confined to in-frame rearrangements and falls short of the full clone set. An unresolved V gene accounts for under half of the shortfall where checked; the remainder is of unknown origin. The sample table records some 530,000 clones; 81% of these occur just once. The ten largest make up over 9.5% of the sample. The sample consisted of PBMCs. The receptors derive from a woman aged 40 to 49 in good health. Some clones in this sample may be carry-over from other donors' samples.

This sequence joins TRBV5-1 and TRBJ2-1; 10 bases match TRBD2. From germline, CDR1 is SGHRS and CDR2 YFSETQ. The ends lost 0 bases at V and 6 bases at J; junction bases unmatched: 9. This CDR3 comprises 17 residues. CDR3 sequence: CASSLGGASGSGNEQFF. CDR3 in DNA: TGCGCCAGCAGCTTGGGTGGGGCTAGCGGGAGCGGCAATGAGCAGTTCTTC.

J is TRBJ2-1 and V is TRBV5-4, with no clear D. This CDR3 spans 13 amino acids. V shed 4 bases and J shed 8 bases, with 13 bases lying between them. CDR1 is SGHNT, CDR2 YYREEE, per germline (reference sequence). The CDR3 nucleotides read TGTGCCAGCAGCCCGGGCCTAGGCGATGAGCAGTTCTTC. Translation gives CASSPGLGDEQFF.

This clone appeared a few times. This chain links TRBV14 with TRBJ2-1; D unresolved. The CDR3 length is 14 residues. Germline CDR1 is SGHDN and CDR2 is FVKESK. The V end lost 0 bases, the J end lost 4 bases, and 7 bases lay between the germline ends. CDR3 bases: TGTGCCAGCAGCCAAGATCTACTTTACAATGAGCAGTTCTTC. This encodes CASSQDLLYNEQFF.

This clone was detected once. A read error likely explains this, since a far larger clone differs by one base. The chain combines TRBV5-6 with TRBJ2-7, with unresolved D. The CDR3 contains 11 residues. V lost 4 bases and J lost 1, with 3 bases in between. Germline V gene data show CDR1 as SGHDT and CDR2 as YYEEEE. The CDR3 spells CASSKSYEQYF. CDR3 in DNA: TGTGCCAGCAGCAAATCCTACGAGCAGTACTTC.